These T cell receptor beta chains were read from a single sample in a study of blood T cells in healthy people across ages. A single record per CDR3 protein comes from TCRdb applying MiXCR to the 5' RACE reads. The table includes 1.2 million to 1.5 million distinct CDR3 sequences, about 40% detected once. Sequencing was done on a sample of blood. The source is a young woman in good health. CDR3s include the opening cysteine and the closing phenylalanine or tryptophan. Each record gives: D gene, clone size, J gene, V gene, CDR3 DNA, CDR3 protein. The D gene is left open where the match is weak. The size field is filled for only some rows; it gives once, few, many or a size class.

D: -
size: few
J: TRBJ2-1
V: TRBV3-1
DNA: TGTGCCAGCAGCCCAACCCGGGACCCGGGTAATGAGCAGTTCTTC
CDR3: CASSPTRDPGNEQFF

D: -
size: few
J: TRBJ2-3
V: TRBV7-2
DNA: TGTGCCAGCCAAACTACGCCCAGCACAGATACGCAGTATTTT
CDR3: CASQTTPSTDTQYF

D: -
size: few
J: TRBJ1-2
V: TRBV27
DNA: TGTGCCAGCAGTTTAAACGCCAGGGGATCTAATGGCTACACCTTC
CDR3: CASSLNARGSNGYTF

D: -
size: few
J: TRBJ2-7
V: TRBV20-1
DNA: TGCAGTGCTAGAGAACAGGACAGCTCCTACAATGAGCAGTACTTC
CDR3: CSAREQDSSYNEQYF

D: TRBD2
size: few
J: TRBJ2-1
V: TRBV2
DNA: TGTGCCAGCAGTCCGACTAGCGGGGGGGCCTATGAGCAGTTCTTC
CDR3: CASSPTSGGAYEQFF

D: TRBD1
size: -
J: TRBJ1-2
V: TRBV27
DNA: TGTGCCAGCAGTAACTTAATAGGGACAGCCAACTATGGCTACACCTTC
CDR3: CASSNLIGTANYGYTF

D: -
size: -
J: TRBJ2-1
V: TRBV29-1
DNA: TGCAGCACTCGATGGGGAAGCAACTACAATGAGCAGTTCTTC
CDR3: CSTRWGSNYNEQFF

D: -
size: few
J: TRBJ2-7
V: TRBV10-3
DNA: TGTGCCATCAGTGTGACACTCGTCGGGCAGTACTTC
CDR3: CAISVTLVGQYF

D: TRBD1
size: few
J: TRBJ2-1
V: TRBV3-1
DNA: TGTGCCAGCAGCCCCCGGGACAGAAATGAGCAGTTCTTC
CDR3: CASSPRDRNEQFF

D: TRBD2
size: -
J: TRBJ2-5
V: TRBV28
DNA: TGTGCCAGCAGTTCCCCCCAAGCGGGGCAAAAACAAGAGACCCAGTACTTC
CDR3: CASSSPQAGQKQETQYF

D: -
size: -
J: TRBJ2-7
V: TRBV3-1
DNA: TGTGCCAGCAGCCAGGCAAACAATGAGCAGTACTTC
CDR3: CASSQANNEQYF

D: TRBD1
size: few
J: TRBJ1-2
V: TRBV6-5
DNA: TGTGCCAGCAGTCTTCAAGGGGGCGACTATGGCTACACCTTC
CDR3: CASSLQGGDYGYTF

D: -
size: -
J: TRBJ2-1
V: TRBV29-1
DNA: TGCAGCGCGCGTACAGGGTGTGAGCAGTTCTTC
CDR3: CSARTGCEQFF

D: TRBD2
size: few
J: TRBJ2-1
V: TRBV5-1
DNA: TGCGCCAGCAGCTTATCTCTAGCGGGAGGTATTGCCAATGAGCAGTTCTTC
CDR3: CASSLSLAGGIANEQFF

D: -
size: -
J: TRBJ1-6
V: TRBV27
DNA: TGTGCCAGCAGTTTATACGGGGGTTCACCCCTCCACTTT
CDR3: CASSLYGGSPLHF

D: TRBD1
size: -
J: TRBJ1-1
V: TRBV29-1
DNA: TGCAGCGTTGTTCCCCGGATCCGACAGGGTTCTGAGGCTTTCTTT
CDR3: CSVVPRIRQGSEAFF

D: -
size: -
J: TRBJ1-2
V: TRBV5-1
DNA: TGCGCCAGCAGCTTGGTCGCAGAGTATGGCTACACCTTC
CDR3: CASSLVAEYGYTF

D: TRBD1
size: -
J: TRBJ2-1
V: TRBV12-3/TRBV12-4
DNA: TGTGCCAGTGTCGGGACAGGGGCCAATGAGCAGTTCTTC
CDR3: CASVGTGANEQFF

D: TRBD1
size: -
J: TRBJ2-1
V: TRBV28
DNA: TGTGCCAGCAGTGAAATCGACAGGGGCTACAATGAGCAGTTCTTC
CDR3: CASSEIDRGYNEQFF

D: -
size: -
J: TRBJ2-1
V: TRBV3-1
DNA: TGTGCCAGCAGCCATTCAACAGGGCTCGACAATGAGCAGTTCTTC
CDR3: CASSHSTGLDNEQFF

D: TRBD2
size: few
J: TRBJ2-1
V: TRBV5-1
DNA: TGCGCCAGCAGCTGGGATAGCGGGAGCTCCTACAATGAGCAGTTCTTC
CDR3: CASSWDSGSSYNEQFF

D: TRBD1
size: -
J: TRBJ2-1
V: TRBV12-3/TRBV12-4
DNA: TGTGCCAGCAGTTGGGGACAGGATTCATACAATGAGCAGTTCTTC
CDR3: CASSWGQDSYNEQFF

D: TRBD1
size: few
J: TRBJ2-7
V: TRBV27
DNA: TGTGCCAGCAGTTTTCTGGACAGGGGCTACGAGCAGTACTTC
CDR3: CASSFLDRGYEQYF

D: TRBD1
size: -
J: TRBJ2-1
V: TRBV5-1
DNA: TGCGCCAGCAGCTTGGAGGGACAGGGAGGCAATGAGCAGTTCTTC
CDR3: CASSLEGQGGNEQFF

D: -
size: many
J: TRBJ2-5
V: TRBV5-1
DNA: TGTGCCAGCAGTTTCGATGAGACCCAGTACTTC
CDR3: CASSFDETQYF

D: TRBD2
size: -
J: TRBJ2-1
V: TRBV18
DNA: TGTGCCAGCTCACCCCGGGACTACCACTACAATGAGCAGTTCTTC
CDR3: CASSPRDYHYNEQFF

D: -
size: -
J: TRBJ2-5
V: TRBV5-1
DNA: TGCGCCAGCAGCCCGGGACTCGCAGCGCCGTACTTC
CDR3: CASSPGLAAPYF

D: -
size: -
J: TRBJ2-2
V: TRBV28
DNA: TGTGCCAGCAGTTTCAGTCCGCCGCGGACCACCGGGGAGCTGTTTTTT
CDR3: CASSFSPPRTTGELFF

D: TRBD1
size: -
J: TRBJ2-7
V: TRBV12-3/TRBV12-4
DNA: TGTGCCAGCAGCGGTAGGACAGGGGACGAGCAGTACTTC
CDR3: CASSGRTGDEQYF

D: TRBD1
size: -
J: TRBJ2-1
V: TRBV7-6
DNA: TGTGCCAGCAGCTTCCTTACAGGGGATTCCTTCAATGAGCAGTTCTTC
CDR3: CASSFLTGDSFNEQFF

D: -
size: -
J: TRBJ2-7
V: TRBV18
DNA: TGTGCCAGCTCACCACCGGCCTCTCTCTCCACGGGAGAATACGAGCAGTACTTC
CDR3: CASSPPASLSTGEYEQYF

D: -
size: -
J: TRBJ1-1
V: TRBV21-1
DNA: TGTGCCAGCACAAACAGGGGCACCACTGAAGCTTTCTTT
CDR3: CASTNRGTTEAFF

D: -
size: -
J: TRBJ2-1
V: TRBV20-1
DNA: TGCAGTGCTAGCGCCCCAAACAATGAGCAGTTCTTC
CDR3: CSASAPNNEQFF

D: -
size: many
J: TRBJ2-6
V: TRBV11-3
DNA: TGTGCCAGCAGCGCCGGGATATCTGGGGCCAACGTCCTGACTTTC
CDR3: CASSAGISGANVLTF

D: -
size: -
J: TRBJ2-7
V: TRBV6-1
DNA: TGTGCCAGCAGTCTGCCCGTGACCCTTAACAATGAGCAGTACTTC
CDR3: CASSLPVTLNNEQYF

D: TRBD1
size: few
J: TRBJ1-2
V: TRBV6-6
DNA: TGTGCCAGCACCGAAGCAGGGGGCGCTTGGAATTTGGGCTACACCTTC
CDR3: CASTEAGGAWNLGYTF

D: -
size: few
J: TRBJ2-3
V: TRBV2
DNA: TGTGCCAGCAGTGCCAACGGCGGGACAGATACGCAGTATTTT
CDR3: CASSANGGTDTQYF

D: -
size: -
J: TRBJ1-1
V: TRBV4-1
DNA: TGCGCCAGCAGCCAAGATTCGACCGGTAGTAACGCTGAAGCTTTCTTT
CDR3: CASSQDSTGSNAEAFF

D: TRBD1
size: few
J: TRBJ2-7
V: TRBV4-2
DNA: TGTGCCAGCAGCCAAGGCCACGGACAGGGTAGCGACGAGCAGTACTTC
CDR3: CASSQGHGQGSDEQYF

D: -
size: few
J: TRBJ1-2
V: TRBV6-5
DNA: TGTGCCAGCAGCTCCCTGGCCGGGACACAGGGAGGCTACACCTTC
CDR3: CASSSLAGTQGGYTF